The 25 T cell receptor beta chains given below trace back to one sample, sequenced in a study of T cells in Graves' hyperthyroidism and ophthalmopathy. TCR beta CDR3 regions were amplified from RNA. With the HTBI primer set, the TCR CDR3 went through a first round of RT-PCR. TCRdb recomputed calls from the multiplex PCR reads with MiXCR, one row per CDR3 protein. This table has under 650,000 distinct CDR3 sequences, roughly 16% appearing once. Material: blood. Source of these receptors: a young woman with Graves' hyperthyroidism.

V and J are TRBV7-9 and TRBJ1-6; D is perhaps TRBD1 (5 bases). The CDR3 runs to 18 residues. In germline, CDR1 is SEHNR, CDR2 FQNEAQ (reference sequence). Trimming removed 5 bases from V and 10 bases from J, with 27 bases in between. CDR3 bases: TGTGCCAGCAGCCGCACATGGGACGGGGATCAACCTAGATCACCCCTCCACTTT. Translation gives CASSRTWDGDQPRSPLHF. The whole variable domain, filled in from reference TRBV7-9 and TRBJ1-6, reads DTGVSQNPRHKITKRGQNVTFRCDPISEHNRLYWYRQTLGQGPEFLTYFQNEAQLEKSRLLSDRFSAERPKGSFSTLEIQRTEQGDSAMYLCASSRTWDGDQPRSPLHFGNGTRLTVT.

This clonotype was detected ten times or more. The V and J genes are TRBV12-3 or TRBV12-4 and TRBJ1-1; D may be TRBD1 (5 bases). Trimming removed 1 base from V and 4 bases from J, with 13 bases in between. The CDR3 is made up of 15 amino acids. CDR3: CASSLDQGPATEAFF. The CDR3 nucleotides are TGTGCCAGCAGTTTAGATCAGGGTCCCGCCACTGAAGCTTTCTTT.

This clonotype showed up many times. V and J are TRBV28 and TRBJ1-2, with 7 bases that match TRBD1. The CDR3 length is 15 residues. With V trimmed by 5 bases and J by 0 bases, 6 bases remained unmatched. Germline V gene lookup returns CDR1 MDHEN and CDR2 SYDVKM. The CDR3 region has the DNA TGTGCCAGCAGTCCATGGGACAGACCTAACTATGGCTACACCTTC. This sequence encodes CASSPWDRPNYGYTF.

This clonotype was seen ten or more times. This chain joins TRBV6-1 and TRBJ2-7, with 7 bases that match TRBD1. This CDR3 contains 14 residues. Germline lookup yields CDR1 MNHNS and CDR2 SASEGT. V dropped 6 bases and J dropped 3; count of bases not matched to a gene: 8. The CDR3 nucleotides read TGTGCCAGCAGCAGACGTAGGGACAGCTACGAGCAGTACTTC. Protein product: CASSRRRDSYEQYF.

The chain recombines TRBV20-1 with TRBJ2-1; D is unclear. V was clipped by 3 bases and J by 5 bases, with 14 bases between them. CDR3 length: 14 residues. Germline CDR1 DFQATT, CDR2 SNEGSKA (reference sequence). The CDR3 DNA sequence: TGCAGTGCTAGGGAAGGTGGAAGCGACAATGAGCAGTTCTTC. Its protein product is CSAREGGSDNEQFF.

The chain combines TRBV7-3 with TRBJ2-3; D remains ambiguous. Trimming cost V 0 bases and J 6 bases, with 16 bases left between them. Germline assignment: CDR1 SGHTA and CDR2 FQGTGA. This CDR3 has 16 amino acids. The DNA for the CDR3 is TGTGCCAGCAGCTTAACGGCAGGTCCCCCGGGTGATACGCAGTATTTT. Translated, it gives CASSLTAGPPGDTQYF. Looking up the rest from reference TRBV7-3 and TRBJ2-3 gives the full variable domain: GAGVSQTPSNKVTEKGKYVELRCDPISGHTALYWYRQSLGQGPEFLIYFQGTGAADDSGLPNDRFFAVRPEGSVSTLKIQRTERGDSAVYLCASSLTAGPPGDTQYFGPGTRLTVL.

This clonotype was seen many times. V gene TRBV28 combines with J gene TRBJ2-2, with 8 bases identical to TRBD2. With V trimmed by 6 bases and J by 0 bases, 3 bases remained unmatched. CDR3 length equals 15 residues. Looked up from germline, CDR1 is MDHEN and CDR2 is SYDVKM. CDR3 protein: CASRRGVANTGELFF. DNA for the CDR3: TGTGCCAGCAGGCGGGGGGTCGCGAACACCGGGGAGCTGTTTTTT.

This clonotype was seen a handful of times. The chain has TRBV7-6 and TRBJ2-7; TRBD1 is a possible D gene (5 bases). This CDR3 has 14 residues. V lost 2 bases and J 7 bases, leaving 15 bases between the germline ends. Germline assignment: CDR1 SGHVS and CDR2 FNYEAQ. The CDR3 reads CASSLLGVTSEQYF. DNA for the CDR3: TGTGCCAGCAGCTTACTAGGGGTGACGTCAGAGCAGTACTTC.

This clonotype appeared once. One base away lies a much larger clone, so this may be a sequencing read error. This rearrangement joins TRBV30 to TRBJ1-1, with D uncertain. The CDR3 extends over 12 amino acids. Germline CDR1 GTSNPN, CDR2 SVGIG (reference sequence). In nucleotides, the CDR3 is TGTGCCTCGAGTGACGCCGGGCTTGAAGCTTTCTTT. Residues: CASSDAGLEAFF.

This clonotype came up many times. J is TRBJ1-2 and V is TRBV28, with 7 bases matching TRBD1. This CDR3 spans 14 amino acids. Germline trimming cut 2 bases from V and 5 bases from J; bases unmatched to any gene: 5. Germline V gene lookup returns CDR1 MDHEN and CDR2 SYDVKM. The CDR3 DNA sequence: TGTGCCAGCAGTTTAGGGGGACAGAGATATGGCTACACCTTC. Protein product: CASSLGGQRYGYTF.

This clonotype was recorded at least ten times. This chain joins TRBV7-2 and TRBJ2-5; D uncertain. Trimming cost V 0 bases and J 3 bases, with 8 bases left between them. This CDR3 region has 14 residues. Germline CDR1 is SGHTA and CDR2 is FQGNSA. CDR3 sequence (DNA): TGTGCCAGCAGCTTAGCGTCCATAAAAGAGACCCAGTACTTC. This codes for CASSLASIKETQYF.

This clonotype was detected many times. The V gene is TRBV6-6, the J gene TRBJ1-1; no clear D. Germline CDR1 MNHNY, CDR2 SVGAGI (reference sequence). V was cut by 2 bases and J by 1 base, with 11 bases left in between. The length of the CDR3 is 15 residues. CDR3 DNA: TGTGCCAGCAGTTACGGCCCAGGAACGAACACTGAAGCTTTCTTT. This gives the protein CASSYGPGTNTEAFF.

The sample holds many counts of this clonotype. The rearrangement links TRBV11-2 to TRBJ2-1; 7 nucleotides match TRBD2. The V gene's germline CDR1 is SGHAT and CDR2 FQNNGV. V was pared by 5 bases and J by 8 bases, with 18 bases of the junction left unmatched. The CDR3 runs 17 residues. The CDR3 protein is CASSPEYPRAGVYEQFF. As DNA, the CDR3 is TGTGCCAGCAGCCCCGAATACCCTCGTGCGGGAGTTTATGAGCAGTTCTTC.

This clonotype showed up just a few times. This chain connects TRBV7-2 to TRBJ1-3; tentative D call: TRBD1 (6 bases). CDR1 SGHTA and CDR2 FQGNSA come from the germline V gene. Trimming cost V 1 base and J 1 base, with 11 bases left between them. The CDR3 is 16 amino acids. CDR3 residues: CASSLVQTGSGNTIYF. The DNA of the CDR3 is TGTGCCAGCAGCTTAGTTCAGACAGGATCTGGAAACACCATATATTTT.

The chain links TRBV4-2 to TRBJ2-7; TRBD2 is a possible D gene (6 bases). The CDR3 has 14 amino acids. Trimming pared 5 bases from V and 3 bases from J, leaving 14 bases between. The germline CDR1 and CDR2 sequences are LGHNA and YNFKEQ. As DNA, the CDR3 is TGTGCCAGCAGCGCCCGACTAGGAGGCTACGAGCAGTACTTC. It specifies CASSARLGGYEQYF.

This clonotype was detected a few times. This chain joins TRBV3-1 and TRBJ2-5; 15 nucleotides agree with TRBD2. With 2 bases clipped from V and 5 bases from J, the junction kept 12 bases outside the gene matches. The length of the CDR3 is 19 residues. CDR1 is LGHDT, CDR2 YNNKEL, per germline (reference sequence). The CDR3 region is CASSQKLGTSGRRVETQYF. CDR3 coding DNA: TGTGCCAGCAGCCAAAAATTAGGGACTAGCGGGAGGAGGGTGGAGACCCAGTACTTC.

This clonotype has a handful of counts. V gene TRBV4-2 combines with J gene TRBJ2-7, with D unclear. Trimming took off 2 bases at V and 4 bases at J, with 15 bases between the two ends. Germline V CDR1 and CDR2: LGHNA, YNFKEQ. CDR3 length equals 15 residues. CDR3 coding DNA: TGTGCCAGCAGCCAATCTCCCGGAACTCAATACGAGCAGTACTTC. Translating it yields CASSQSPGTQYEQYF.

This clonotype was picked up many times. The V gene is TRBV7-8, the J gene TRBJ2-3, with 9 positions matching TRBD2. CDR3 length: 17 amino acids. Per the germline V gene, CDR1 is SGHVS and CDR2 is FQNEAQ. The junction had 13 bases not matched to a gene; V was cut back by 5 bases and J by 4 bases. The CDR3: CASSQGRLAGRADTQYF. In nucleotides, the CDR3 is TGTGCCAGCAGCCAGGGGCGGCTAGCGGGGAGGGCAGATACGCAGTATTTT.

This clonotype has a handful of counts. The V gene is TRBV5-1, the J gene TRBJ2-5; TRBD1 might be the D (6 bases). The V and J ends lost 0 bases and 5 bases respectively, with 17 bases between them. The CDR3 consists of 16 residues. Per the germline V gene, CDR1 is SGHRS and CDR2 is YFSETQ. The CDR3 DNA follows: TGCGCCAGCAGCTTGGAAGGGGGACACCGTGGGGAGACCCAGTACTTC. Its translation: CASSLEGGHRGETQYF.

This clonotype appeared many times. The chain has TRBV6-8 and TRBJ2-4; TRBD1 might be the D (6 bases). The CDR3 totals 15 residues. Germline CDR1 reads MNHGY; CDR2 reads SAAAGT. With 5 bases removed from V and 0 bases from J, the gap between germline ends came to 11 bases. CDR3 residues: CASSTRGRAKNIQYF. For the CDR3, the DNA is TGTGCCAGCAGTACCAGGGGTAGAGCCAAAAACATTCAGTACTTC.

This clonotype was detected only a few times. The chain links TRBV5-1 to TRBJ2-2; 7 bases fit TRBD1. The ends lost 3 bases at V and 0 bases at J; junction bases unmatched: 5. Germline-derived CDR1 and CDR2 are SGHRS and YFSETQ. This CDR3 comprises 16 residues. CDR3 coding DNA: TGCGCCAGCAGCTCCCTGACAGGGTCGAACACCGGGGAGCTGTTTTTT. Its translation: CASSSLTGSNTGELFF.

This chain links TRBV6-1 with TRBJ2-1; 7 nucleotides line up with TRBD2. The trim removed 6 bases at V and 8 bases at J, leaving 13 bases unmatched. Germline values: CDR1 MNHNS, CDR2 SASEGT. The CDR3 is 15 amino acids. CDR3 coding DNA: TGTGCCAGCAGCCAACTGGCGGGAGTCCAGTATGAGCAGTTCTTC. Translation gives CASSQLAGVQYEQFF.

The V call is TRBV6-2 or TRBV6-3, the J call TRBJ2-1, with 7 bases that match TRBD1. Trimming at V came to 4 bases and at J to 7 bases, leaving 10 bases not matched to a gene. This CDR3 region has 15 residues. The germline gives CDR1 MNHEY, CDR2 SVGEGT. In nucleotides, the CDR3 is TGTGCCAGCAGTTTGTCCGGGACAGTTATGAATGAGCAGTTCTTC. Amino acids: CASSLSGTVMNEQFF.

Turning to this clonotype: The junction departs from germline at one end; a sequencing error may be responsible. The rearrangement joins TRBV5-1 to TRBJ2-1, with 7 bases matching TRBD2. The germline V gene has CDR1 SGHRS and CDR2 YFSETQ. The CDR3 has 17 amino acids. In DNA form, the CDR3 reads TGCGCCAGCAGCTTGGGCGACGGCGGGAGTACCTACAATGAGCAGGTCTTC. It codes for CASSLGDGGSTYNEQVF.

Regarding this clonotype: This could be a read error, since a much larger clone is one nucleotide away. The chain employs TRBV29-1 and TRBJ2-3; perhaps TRBD2 as D (6 bases). V was clipped by 3 bases and J by 4 bases, with 17 bases between them. This CDR3 spans 15 amino acids. Germline CDR1 and CDR2: SQVTM and ANQGSEA. The CDR3 DNA reads TGCAGCGTTGAGAGTGCCGGGAGTTGGGCAGATACGCAGTATTTT. As protein: CSVESAGSWADTQYF.